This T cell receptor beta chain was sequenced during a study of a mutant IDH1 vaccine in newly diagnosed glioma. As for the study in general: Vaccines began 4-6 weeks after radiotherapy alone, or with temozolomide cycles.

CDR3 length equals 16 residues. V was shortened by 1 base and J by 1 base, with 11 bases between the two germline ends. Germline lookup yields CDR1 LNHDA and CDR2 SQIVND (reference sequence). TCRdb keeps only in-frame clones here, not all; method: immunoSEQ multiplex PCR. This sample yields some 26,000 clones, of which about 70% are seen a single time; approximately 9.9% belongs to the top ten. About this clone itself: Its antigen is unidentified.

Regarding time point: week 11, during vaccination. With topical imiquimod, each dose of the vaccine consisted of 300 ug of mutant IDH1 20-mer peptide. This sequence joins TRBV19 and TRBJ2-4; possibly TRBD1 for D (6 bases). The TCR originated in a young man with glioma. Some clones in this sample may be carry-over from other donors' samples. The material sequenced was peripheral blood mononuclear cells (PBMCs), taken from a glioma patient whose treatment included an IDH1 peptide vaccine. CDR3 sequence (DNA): TGTGCCAGTAGTATAGTTGGACAGTTTGCCAAAAACATTCAGTACTTC. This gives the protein CASSIVGQFAKNIQYF.